These 10 T cell receptor beta chains came from one sample sequenced in a study of naive and memory T cell subsets. The antigens these receptors bind are not known. An equimolar mix of two oligonucleotides served as the beta constant-region primer for TRBC1 and TRBC2. Four rounds of PCR amplified the ligated cDNA using nested alpha and beta constant-region primers plus SP2. TCRdb itself ran the UMI-ligation and nested PCR reads through MiXCR, one entry per CDR3 protein. The sample holds 150,000 or so distinct CDR3 sequences, about 23% seen once. Study-wide points: Especially in CD8 cells, naive repertoires contained a few larger clonotypes, possibly CD45RA-re-expressing memory cells.

Input material: naive CD4+ T cells from blood. These receptors came from a human donor in good health.

This clonotype was counted many times. The chain recombines TRBV2 with TRBJ2-7, with D perhaps TRBD1 or TRBD2 (5 bases each). The V end was cut by 5 bases, the J end by 3 bases, with 17 bases between. This CDR3 spans 15 amino acids. The V gene's germline CDR1 is SNHLY and CDR2 FYNNEI. The CDR3 nucleotides read TGTGCCAGCAGTCGAGGGGATTCCCGATACTACGAGCAGTACTTC. As protein: CASSRGDSRYYEQYF.

This clonotype has more than one count but fewer than ten. The chain links TRBV14 to TRBJ2-7; D call uncertain. Germline lookup yields CDR1 SGHDN and CDR2 FVKESK. The V gene lost 4 bases and the J gene lost 1 base, with 14 bases spanning the gap. This CDR3 has 15 residues. DNA of the CDR3: TGTGCCAGCAGCCTTGAAGACCGTCCATCCTACGAGCAGTACTTC. As protein: CASSLEDRPSYEQYF.

This clonotype was detected a few times. The chain combines TRBV7-2 with TRBJ2-5; 9 bases line up with TRBD1. The length of the CDR3 is 15 residues. Germline V lookup: CDR1 SGHTA, CDR2 FQGNSA. J lost 4 bases, V lost 3 bases, and 6 bases had no gene match. This chain's CDR3 is CASSLPGQGRETQYF. The CDR3 DNA follows: TGTGCCAGCAGCTTGCCGGGACAGGGAAGAGAGACCCAGTACTTC.

The chain couples TRBV7-9 to TRBJ2-5; 8 bases map to TRBD1. CDR3 length: 13 amino acids. V shed 8 bases, J shed 5 bases, and the junction held 7 bases outside the gene matches. CDR1 and CDR2 from the germline V gene are SEHNR and FQNEAQ (reference sequence). In DNA form, the CDR3 reads TGTGCCAGCCGGCGGACAGGGCTCGAGACCCAGTACTTC. Its translation: CASRRTGLETQYF.

The chain has TRBV20-1 and TRBJ2-3, with D maybe TRBD2 (6 bases). Germline CDR1 DFQATT, CDR2 SNEGSKA (reference sequence). Trimming stripped 1 base from V and 4 bases from J, with 18 bases between. This CDR3 is 16 amino acids long. The CDR3 DNA sequence: TGCAGTGCTAGAGGTGAAAAGGGCTCGGGGGCAGATACGCAGTATTTT. As protein: CSARGEKGSGADTQYF.

This clonotype was observed a few times. This chain connects TRBV28 to TRBJ2-6, with D unclear. There are 13 residues in the CDR3. CDR1 MDHEN and CDR2 SYDVKM come from the germline V gene. Deletions cut 7 bases from V and 1 base from J, with 5 bases between. In nucleotides, the CDR3 is TGTGCCAGCAAAAGGTCTGGGGCCAACGTCCTGACTTTC. Protein: CASKRSGANVLTF. Using reference TRBV28 and TRBJ2-6 for the parts outside the CDR3, the full variable domain is DVKVTQSSRYLVKRTGEKVFLECVQDMDHENMFWYRQDPGLGLRLIYFSYDVKMKEKGDIPEGYSVSREKKERFSLILESASTNQTSMYLCASKRSGANVLTFGAGSRLTVL.

The gene calls are TRBV3-1 and TRBJ1-3, with 7 positions matching TRBD1. The CDR3 extends over 15 amino acids. Germline CDR1 reads LGHDT; CDR2 reads YNNKEL (reference sequence). The ends lost 4 bases at V and 2 bases at J; junction bases unmatched: 5. CDR3 region: CASSPRDRTGNTIYF. In DNA form, the CDR3 reads TGTGCCAGCAGCCCTCGGGACAGAACTGGAAACACCATATATTTT.

This clonotype was detected only once. The chain combines TRBV12-3 or TRBV12-4 with TRBJ1-1; D not resolved. V lost 6 bases and J lost 1, with 9 bases in between. CDR3 length equals 13 residues. This CDR3 is CASRRLENTEAFF. The CDR3, as DNA: TGTGCCAGCAGACGTCTTGAGAACACTGAAGCTTTCTTT.

This chain connects TRBV29-1 to TRBJ2-7, with no clear D. Germline V gives CDR1 SQVTM, CDR2 ANQGSEA. The CDR3 sequence is 12 residues long. The V and J ends lost 6 bases and 2 bases respectively, with 11 bases between them. The CDR3 sequence is CSVGPGTYEQYF. Here the CDR3 DNA reads TGCAGCGTCGGACCAGGTACCTACGAGCAGTACTTC.

This clonotype has at least ten counts. The chain uses TRBV28 and TRBJ2-3; D is unclear. CDR3 length: 13 amino acids. Trimming shortened V by 8 bases and J by 1 base, and 10 bases separated the two germline ends. Looked up from germline, CDR1 is MDHEN and CDR2 is SYDVKM. The CDR3 coding sequence is TGTGCCAGCGCGCCCTCTGGCACAGATACGCAGTATTTT. It translates to CASAPSGTDTQYF.